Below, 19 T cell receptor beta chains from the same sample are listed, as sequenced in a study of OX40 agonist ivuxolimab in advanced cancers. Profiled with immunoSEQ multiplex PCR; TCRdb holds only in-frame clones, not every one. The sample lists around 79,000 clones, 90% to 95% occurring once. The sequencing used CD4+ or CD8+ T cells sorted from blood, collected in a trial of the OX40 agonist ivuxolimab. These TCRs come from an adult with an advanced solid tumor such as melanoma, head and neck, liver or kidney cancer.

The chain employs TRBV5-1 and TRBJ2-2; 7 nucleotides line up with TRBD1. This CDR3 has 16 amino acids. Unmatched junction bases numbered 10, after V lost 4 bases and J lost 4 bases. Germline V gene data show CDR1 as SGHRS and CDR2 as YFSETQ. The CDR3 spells CASSLNTGTATGELFF. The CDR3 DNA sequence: TGCGCCAGCAGCCTAAATACCGGGACAGCCACCGGGGAGCTGTTTTTT.

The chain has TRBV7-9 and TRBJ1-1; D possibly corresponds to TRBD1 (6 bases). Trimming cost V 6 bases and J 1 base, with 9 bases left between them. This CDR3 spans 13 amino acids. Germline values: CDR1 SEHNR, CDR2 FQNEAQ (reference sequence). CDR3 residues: CASRDSPNTEAFF. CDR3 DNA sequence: TGTGCCAGCAGGGACAGTCCGAACACTGAAGCTTTCTTT. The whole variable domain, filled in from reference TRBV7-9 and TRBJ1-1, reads DTGVSQNPRHKITKRGQNVTFRCDPISEHNRLYWYRQTLGQGPEFLTYFQNEAQLEKSRLLSDRFSAERPKGSFSTLEIQRTEQGDSAMYLCASRDSPNTEAFFGQGTRLTVV.

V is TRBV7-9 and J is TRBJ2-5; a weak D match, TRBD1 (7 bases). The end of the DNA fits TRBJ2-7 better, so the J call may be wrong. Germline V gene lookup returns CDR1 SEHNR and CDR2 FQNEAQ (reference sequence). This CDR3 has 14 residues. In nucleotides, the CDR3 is TGTGCCAGCAGCTCCCGGGGGACAGCCACCGAGCAGTACTTC. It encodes CASSSRGTATEQYF.

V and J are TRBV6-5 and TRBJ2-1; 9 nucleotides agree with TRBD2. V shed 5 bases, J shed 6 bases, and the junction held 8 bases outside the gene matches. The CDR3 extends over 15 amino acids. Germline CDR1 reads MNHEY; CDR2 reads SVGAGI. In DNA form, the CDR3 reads TGTGCCAGCAGTCTACTAGCGGGCGGGGGCAATGAGCAGTTCTTC. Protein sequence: CASSLLAGGGNEQFF.

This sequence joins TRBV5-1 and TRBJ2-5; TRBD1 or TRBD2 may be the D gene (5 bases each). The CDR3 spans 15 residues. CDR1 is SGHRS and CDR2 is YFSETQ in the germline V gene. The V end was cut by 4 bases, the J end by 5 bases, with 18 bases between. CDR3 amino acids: CASSQDLGGFETQYF. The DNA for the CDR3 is TGCGCCAGCAGCCAGGACCTTGGGGGATTTGAGACCCAGTACTTC. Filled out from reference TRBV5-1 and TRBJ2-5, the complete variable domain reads KAGVTQTPRYLIKTRGQQVTLSCSPISGHRSVSWYQQTPGQGLQFLFEYFSETQRNKGNFPGRFSGRQFSNSRSEMNVSTLELGDSALYLCASSQDLGGFETQYFGPGTRLLVL.

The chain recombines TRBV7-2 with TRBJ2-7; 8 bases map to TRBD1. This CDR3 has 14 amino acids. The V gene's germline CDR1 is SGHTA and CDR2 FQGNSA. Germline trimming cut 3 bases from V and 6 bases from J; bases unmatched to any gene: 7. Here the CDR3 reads CASSFLRTGSEQYF. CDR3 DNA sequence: TGTGCCAGCAGCTTTCTCCGGACAGGGAGCGAGCAGTACTTC.

CDR3 sequence: CASSSLLGTGTTDTQYF. As DNA, the CDR3 is TGTGCCAGCAGTTCTCTGCTCGGGACAGGGACCACAGATACGCAGTATTTT. The V gene is TRBV11-3, the J gene TRBJ2-3; 9 bases are shared with TRBD1. V shed 6 bases, J shed 2 bases, and the junction held 12 bases outside the gene matches. The length of the CDR3 is 17 residues. Germline values: CDR1 SGHNT, CDR2 YENEEA. The full variable domain, rest sourced from reference TRBV11-3 and TRBJ2-3, is EAGVVQSPRYKIIEKKQPVAFWCNPISGHNTLYWYLQNLGQGPELLIRYENEEAVDDSQLPKDRFSAERLKGVDSTLKIQPAELGDSAVYLCASSSLLGTGTTDTQYFGPGTRLTVL.

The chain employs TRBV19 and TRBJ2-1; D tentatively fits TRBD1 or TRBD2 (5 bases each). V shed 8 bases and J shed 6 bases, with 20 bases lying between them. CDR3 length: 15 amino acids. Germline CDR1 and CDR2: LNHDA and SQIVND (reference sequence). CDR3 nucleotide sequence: TGTGCCAGTTTGTCCGGGGCCCTGTCGACCAATGAGCAGTTCTTC. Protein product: CASLSGALSTNEQFF.

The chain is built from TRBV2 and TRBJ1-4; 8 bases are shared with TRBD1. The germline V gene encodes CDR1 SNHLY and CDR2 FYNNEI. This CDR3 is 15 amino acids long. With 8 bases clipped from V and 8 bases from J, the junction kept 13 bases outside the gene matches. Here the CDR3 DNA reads TGTGCCAGCGTTCCCGGGACAGGACGACGGGAAAAACTGTTTTTT. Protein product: CASVPGTGRREKLFF.

In DNA, the CDR3 is TGTGCCAGCAGCGAAGATACTAGCGGGAATAAAGAGACCCAGTACTTC. Protein sequence: CASSEDTSGNKETQYF. The chain uses TRBV7-8 and TRBJ2-5; TRBD2 matches 10 bases. The CDR3 loop spans 16 amino acids. Per the germline V gene, CDR1 is SGHVS and CDR2 is FQNEAQ. The J segment lost 3 bases and the V segment lost 5 bases, leaving 9 bases of the junction unmatched.

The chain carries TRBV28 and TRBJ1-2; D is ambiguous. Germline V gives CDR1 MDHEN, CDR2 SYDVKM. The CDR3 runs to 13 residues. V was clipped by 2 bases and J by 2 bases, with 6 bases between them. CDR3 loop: CASSLAGNYGYTF. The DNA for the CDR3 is TGTGCCAGCAGTTTAGCGGGGAACTATGGCTACACCTTC.

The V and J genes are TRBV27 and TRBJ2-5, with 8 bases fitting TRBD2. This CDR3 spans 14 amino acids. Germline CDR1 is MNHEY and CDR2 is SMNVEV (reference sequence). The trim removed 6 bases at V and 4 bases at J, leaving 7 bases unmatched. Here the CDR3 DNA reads TGTGCCAGCAGGGCTAGCGGGTTAGGAGAGACCCAGTACTTC. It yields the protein CASRASGLGETQYF.

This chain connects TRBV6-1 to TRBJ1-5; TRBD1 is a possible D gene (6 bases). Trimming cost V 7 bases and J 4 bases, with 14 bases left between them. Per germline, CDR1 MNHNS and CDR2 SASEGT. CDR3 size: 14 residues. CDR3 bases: TGTGCCAGCAAACACGGGGGCCCGAATCAGCCCCAGCATTTT. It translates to CASKHGGPNQPQHF.

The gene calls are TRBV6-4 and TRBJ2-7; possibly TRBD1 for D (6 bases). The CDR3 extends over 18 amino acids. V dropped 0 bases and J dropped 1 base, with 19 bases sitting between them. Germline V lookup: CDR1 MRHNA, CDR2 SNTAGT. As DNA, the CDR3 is TGTGCCAGCAGTGACTCGCAATTTCCGACAGGCTTATCCTACGAGCAGTACTTC. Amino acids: CASSDSQFPTGLSYEQYF.

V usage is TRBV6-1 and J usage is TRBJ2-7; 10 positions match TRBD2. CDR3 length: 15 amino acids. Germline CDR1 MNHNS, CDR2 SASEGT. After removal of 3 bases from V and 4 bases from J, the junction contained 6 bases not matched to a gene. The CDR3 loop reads CASSEIAGGRYEQYF. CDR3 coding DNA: TGTGCCAGCAGTGAGATAGCGGGAGGTAGATACGAGCAGTACTTC.

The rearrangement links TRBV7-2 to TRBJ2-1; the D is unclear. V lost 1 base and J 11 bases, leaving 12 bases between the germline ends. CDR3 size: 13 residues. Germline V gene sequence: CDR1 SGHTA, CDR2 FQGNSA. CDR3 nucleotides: TGTGCCAGCAGCTTAGTAAATGGGGTTCAGCAGTTCTTC. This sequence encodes CASSLVNGVQQFF.

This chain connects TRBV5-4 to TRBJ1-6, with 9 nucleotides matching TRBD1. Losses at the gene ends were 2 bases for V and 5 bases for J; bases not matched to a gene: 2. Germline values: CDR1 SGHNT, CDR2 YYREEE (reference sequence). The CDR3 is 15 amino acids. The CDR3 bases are TGTGCCAGCAGCTTAGGGGACAGGGATAATTCACCCCTCCACTTT. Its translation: CASSLGDRDNSPLHF. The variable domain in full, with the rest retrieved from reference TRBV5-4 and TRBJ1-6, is ETGVTQSPTHLIKTRGQQVTLRCSSQSGHNTVSWYQQALGQGPQFIFQYYREEENGRGNFPPRFSGLQFPNYSSELNVNALELDDSALYLCASSLGDRDNSPLHFGNGTRLTVT.

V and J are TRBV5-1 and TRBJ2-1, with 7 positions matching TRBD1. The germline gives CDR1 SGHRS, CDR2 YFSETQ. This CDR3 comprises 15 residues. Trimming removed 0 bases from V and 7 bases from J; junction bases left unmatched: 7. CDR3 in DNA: TGCGCCAGCAGCTTGGCTCGGACAGGTAGTAATGAGCAGTTCTTC. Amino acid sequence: CASSLARTGSNEQFF.

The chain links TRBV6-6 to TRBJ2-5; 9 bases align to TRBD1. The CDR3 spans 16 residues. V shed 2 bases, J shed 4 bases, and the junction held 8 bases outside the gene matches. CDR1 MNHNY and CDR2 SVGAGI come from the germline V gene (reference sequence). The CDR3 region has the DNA TGTGCCAGCAGTTACGGTCTCTCGGGACAGGGAGAGACCCAGTACTTC. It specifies CASSYGLSGQGETQYF.